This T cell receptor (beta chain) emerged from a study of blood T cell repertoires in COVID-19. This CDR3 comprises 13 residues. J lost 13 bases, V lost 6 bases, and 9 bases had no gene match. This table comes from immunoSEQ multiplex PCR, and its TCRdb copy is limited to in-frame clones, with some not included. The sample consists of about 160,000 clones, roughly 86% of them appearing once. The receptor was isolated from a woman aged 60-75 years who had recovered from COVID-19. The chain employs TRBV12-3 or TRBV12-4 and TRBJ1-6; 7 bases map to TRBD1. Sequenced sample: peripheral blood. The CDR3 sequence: CASRMDRFFPLHF. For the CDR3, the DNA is TGTGCCAGCAGGATGGACAGGTTTTTCCCCCTCCACTTT.